One T cell receptor (beta chain) is described in this entry. Its antigen is currently unknown. These data come from a study of T-cell reconstitution after alpha-beta-depleted transplantation in children. Broader study findings: Surviving recipient T cells and intrathymic progenitors accounted for some patients' high TCRbeta diversity at day 60. Among T cells one year after transplant, newly produced cells accounted for most counts and diversity. Where alpha-beta T cells came from about two months after transplant was reportedly several hundred expanded graft clones.

Unique molecular identifiers tagged the TCRbeta library. TCRdb ran MiXCR on the PCR reads and lists one entry per CDR3 protein. The sample carries a few hundred thousand distinct CDR3 sequences, approximately 23% recorded once. Germline V gene lookup returns CDR1 MGHDK and CDR2 SYGVNS. The CDR3 runs 14 residues. V lost 4 bases and J 5 bases, leaving 15 bases between the germline ends. The chain is built from TRBV25-1 and TRBJ2-7; TRBD1 might be the D (6 bases). The source was PBMCs, mostly from graft donor cells, collected 180 days after TCRalphabeta/CD19-depleted stem cell transplant. The clonotype was recovered from a male patient aged 5 to 17 who had a stem cell transplant for acute lymphoblastic leukemia, so the T cells may come from the graft donor. The CDR3 DNA sequence: TGTGCCAGCAGTGCCCCGACAGGTTTAAACGAGCAGTACTTC. Translating gives CASSAPTGLNEQYF.